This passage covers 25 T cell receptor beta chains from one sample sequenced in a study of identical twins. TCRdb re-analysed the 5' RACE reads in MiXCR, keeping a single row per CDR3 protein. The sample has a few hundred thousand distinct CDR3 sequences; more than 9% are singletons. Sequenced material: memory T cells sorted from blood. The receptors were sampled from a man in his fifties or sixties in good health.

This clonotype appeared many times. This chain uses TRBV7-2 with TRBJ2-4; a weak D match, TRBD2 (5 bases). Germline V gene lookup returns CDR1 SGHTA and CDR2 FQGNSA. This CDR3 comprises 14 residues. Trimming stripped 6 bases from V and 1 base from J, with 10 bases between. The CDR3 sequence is CASREDMAKNIQYF. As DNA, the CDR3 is TGTGCCAGCAGGGAGGATATGGCCAAAAACATTCAGTACTTC.

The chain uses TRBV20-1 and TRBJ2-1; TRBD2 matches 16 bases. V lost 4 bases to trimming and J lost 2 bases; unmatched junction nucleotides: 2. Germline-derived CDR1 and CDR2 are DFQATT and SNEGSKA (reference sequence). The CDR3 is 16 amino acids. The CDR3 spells CSAKGLAGGPYNEQFF. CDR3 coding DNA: TGCAGTGCTAAGGGACTAGCGGGAGGGCCCTACAATGAGCAGTTCTTC.

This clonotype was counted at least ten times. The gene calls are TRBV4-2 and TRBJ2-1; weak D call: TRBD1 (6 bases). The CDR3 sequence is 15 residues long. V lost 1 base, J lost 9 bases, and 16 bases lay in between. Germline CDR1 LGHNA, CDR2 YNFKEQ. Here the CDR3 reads CASSQGGNRAVEQFF. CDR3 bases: TGTGCCAGCAGCCAAGGTGGGAACAGGGCGGTTGAGCAGTTCTTC.

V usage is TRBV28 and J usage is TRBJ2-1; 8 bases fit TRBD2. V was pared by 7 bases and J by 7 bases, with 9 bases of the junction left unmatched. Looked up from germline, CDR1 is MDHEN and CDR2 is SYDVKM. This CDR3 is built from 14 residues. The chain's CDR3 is CASILGTRVNEQFF. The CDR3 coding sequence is TGTGCCAGCATCTTAGGGACTAGGGTAAATGAGCAGTTCTTC.

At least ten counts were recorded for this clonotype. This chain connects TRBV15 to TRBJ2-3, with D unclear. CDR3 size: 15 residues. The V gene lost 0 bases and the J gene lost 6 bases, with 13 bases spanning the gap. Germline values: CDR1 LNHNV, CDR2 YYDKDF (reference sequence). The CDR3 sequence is CATSRDKATVDTQYF. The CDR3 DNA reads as TGTGCCACCAGCAGAGATAAGGCTACAGTGGATACGCAGTATTTT.

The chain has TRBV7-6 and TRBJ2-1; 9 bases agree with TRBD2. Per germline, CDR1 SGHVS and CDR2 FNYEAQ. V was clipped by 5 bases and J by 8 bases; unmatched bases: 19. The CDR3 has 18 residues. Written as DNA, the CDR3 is TGTGCCAGCAGCCTAAATAGATCTAGCGGGACCCCAGGTTATGAGCAGTTCTTC. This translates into CASSLNRSSGTPGYEQFF.

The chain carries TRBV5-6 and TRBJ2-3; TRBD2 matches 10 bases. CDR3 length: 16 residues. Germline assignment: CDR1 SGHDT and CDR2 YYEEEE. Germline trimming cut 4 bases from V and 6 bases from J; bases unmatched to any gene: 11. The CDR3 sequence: CASSRTSGPPRDTQYF. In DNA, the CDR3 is TGTGCCAGCAGCCGGACTAGCGGCCCCCCGCGGGATACGCAGTATTTT.

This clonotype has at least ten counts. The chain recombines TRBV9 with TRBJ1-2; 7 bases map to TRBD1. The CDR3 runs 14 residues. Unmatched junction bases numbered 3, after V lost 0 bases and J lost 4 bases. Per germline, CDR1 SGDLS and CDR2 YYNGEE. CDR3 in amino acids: CASSVGGTVYGYTF. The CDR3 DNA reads TGTGCCAGCAGCGTAGGAGGGACAGTCTATGGCTACACCTTC.

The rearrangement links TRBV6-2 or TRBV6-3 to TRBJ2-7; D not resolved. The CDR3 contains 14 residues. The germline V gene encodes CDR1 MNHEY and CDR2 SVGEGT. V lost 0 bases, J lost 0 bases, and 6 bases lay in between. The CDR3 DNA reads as TGTGCCAGCAGTTACTCCCGGGCCTCCTACGAGCAGTACTTC. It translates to CASSYSRASYEQYF.

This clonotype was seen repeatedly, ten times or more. The CDR3 region has the DNA TGCAGTGCTGGGAGCGGGGTACCCTACAATGAGCAGTTCTTC. Encoded protein: CSAGSGVPYNEQFF. V gene TRBV20-1 combines with J gene TRBJ2-1, with TRBD2 identical over 7 bases. There are 14 residues in the CDR3. J was trimmed by 2 bases and V by 5 bases; bases with no gene match: 6. Germline lookup yields CDR1 DFQATT and CDR2 SNEGSKA (reference sequence).

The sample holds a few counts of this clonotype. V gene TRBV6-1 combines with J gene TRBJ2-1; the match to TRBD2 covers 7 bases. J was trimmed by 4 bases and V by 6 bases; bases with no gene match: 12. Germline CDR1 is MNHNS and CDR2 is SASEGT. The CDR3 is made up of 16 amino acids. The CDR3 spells CASRRTGLAEYNEQFF. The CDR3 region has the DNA TGTGCCAGCAGACGAACCGGGCTAGCGGAATACAATGAGCAGTTCTTC.

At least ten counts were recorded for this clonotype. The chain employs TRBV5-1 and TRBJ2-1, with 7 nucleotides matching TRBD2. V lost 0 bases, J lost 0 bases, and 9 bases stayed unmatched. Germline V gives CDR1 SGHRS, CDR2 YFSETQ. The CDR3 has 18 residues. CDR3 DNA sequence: TGCGCCAGCAGCTTGGATGCGACTAGCTGGAGCTCCTACAATGAGCAGTTCTTC. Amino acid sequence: CASSLDATSWSSYNEQFF.

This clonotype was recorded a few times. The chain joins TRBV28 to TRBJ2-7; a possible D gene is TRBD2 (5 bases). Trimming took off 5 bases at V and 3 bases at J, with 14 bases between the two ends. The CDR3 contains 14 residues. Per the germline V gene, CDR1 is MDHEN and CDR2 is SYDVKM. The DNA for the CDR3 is TGTGCCAGCAGTGGGATCGAGGGTAACTACGAGCAGTACTTC. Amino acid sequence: CASSGIEGNYEQYF.

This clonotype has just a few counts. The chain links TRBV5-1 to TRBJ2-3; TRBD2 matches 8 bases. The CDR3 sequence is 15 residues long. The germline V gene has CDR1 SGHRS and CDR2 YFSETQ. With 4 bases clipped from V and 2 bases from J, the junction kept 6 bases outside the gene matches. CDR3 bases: TGCGCCAGCAGCGCCACTAGCGGACTCACAGATACGCAGTATTTT. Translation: CASSATSGLTDTQYF.

CDR3 DNA: TGTGCCAGCAGTTCGTGGACTAGCGGGATTCTAGGATCCGCCGAGCAGTACTTC. This encodes CASSSWTSGILGSAEQYF. The chain links TRBV12-3 or TRBV12-4 to TRBJ2-7; 12 nucleotides align to TRBD2. The length of the CDR3 is 18 residues. V trimming: 4 bases; J trimming: 6 bases; junction bases outside the gene matches: 16.

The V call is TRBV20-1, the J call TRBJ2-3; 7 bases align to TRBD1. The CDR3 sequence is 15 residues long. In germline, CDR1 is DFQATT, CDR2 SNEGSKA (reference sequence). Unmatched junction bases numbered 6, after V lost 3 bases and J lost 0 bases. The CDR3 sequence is CSASGTDISTDTQYF. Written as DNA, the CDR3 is TGCAGTGCTAGCGGGACAGACATTAGCACAGATACGCAGTATTTT.

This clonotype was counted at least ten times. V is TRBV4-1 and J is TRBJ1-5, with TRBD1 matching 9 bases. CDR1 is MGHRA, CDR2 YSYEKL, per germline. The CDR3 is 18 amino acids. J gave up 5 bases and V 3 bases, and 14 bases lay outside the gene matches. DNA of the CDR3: TGCGCCAGCAGCCAGGTCCGGGGACAGGGTGGGGTTCATCAGCCCCAGCATTTT. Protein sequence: CASSQVRGQGGVHQPQHF.

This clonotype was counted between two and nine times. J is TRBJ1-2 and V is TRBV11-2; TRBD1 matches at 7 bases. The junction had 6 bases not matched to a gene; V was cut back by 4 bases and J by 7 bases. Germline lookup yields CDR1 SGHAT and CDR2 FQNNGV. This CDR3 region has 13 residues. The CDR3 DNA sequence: TGTGCCAGCAGCTACCAGACAGGGACTGGCTACACCTTC. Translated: CASSYQTGTGYTF.

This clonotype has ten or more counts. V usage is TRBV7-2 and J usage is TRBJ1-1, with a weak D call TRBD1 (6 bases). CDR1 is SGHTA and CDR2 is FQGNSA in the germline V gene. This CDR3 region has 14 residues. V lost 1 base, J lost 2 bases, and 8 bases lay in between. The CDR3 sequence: CASSLGGGNTEAFF. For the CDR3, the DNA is TGTGCCAGCAGCTTAGGAGGGGGAAACACTGAAGCTTTCTTT.

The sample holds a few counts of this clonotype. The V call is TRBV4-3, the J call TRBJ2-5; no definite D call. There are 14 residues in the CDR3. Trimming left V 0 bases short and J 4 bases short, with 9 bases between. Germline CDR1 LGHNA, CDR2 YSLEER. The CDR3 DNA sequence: TGCGCCAGCAGCCAAGATCGGAATGGAGAGACCCAGTACTTC. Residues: CASSQDRNGETQYF.

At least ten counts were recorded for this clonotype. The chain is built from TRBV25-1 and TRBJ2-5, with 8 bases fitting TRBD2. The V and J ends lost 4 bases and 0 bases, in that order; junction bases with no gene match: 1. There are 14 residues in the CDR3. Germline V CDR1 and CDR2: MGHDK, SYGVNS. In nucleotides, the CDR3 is TGTGCCAGCAGTGGACTAGCGAACCAAGAGACCCAGTACTTC. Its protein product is CASSGLANQETQYF. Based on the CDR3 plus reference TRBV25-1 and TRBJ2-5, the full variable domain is EADIYQTPRYLVIGTGKKITLECSQTMGHDKMYWYQQDPGMELHLIHYSYGVNSTEKGDLSSESTVSRIRTEHFPLTLESARPSHTSQYLCASSGLANQETQYFGPGTRLLVL.

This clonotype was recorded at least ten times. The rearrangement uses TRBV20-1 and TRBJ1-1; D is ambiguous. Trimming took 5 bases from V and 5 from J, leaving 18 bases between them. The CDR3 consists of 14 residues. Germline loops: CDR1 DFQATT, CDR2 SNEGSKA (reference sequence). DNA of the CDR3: TGCAGTGCTCTCCCCGCTTCAAAGCGGACTGAAGCTTTCTTT. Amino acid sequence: CSALPASKRTEAFF.

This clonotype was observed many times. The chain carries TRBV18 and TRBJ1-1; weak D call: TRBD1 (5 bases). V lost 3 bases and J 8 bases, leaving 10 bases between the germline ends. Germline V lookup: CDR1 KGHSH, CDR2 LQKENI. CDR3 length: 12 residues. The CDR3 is CASSPRGLEAFF. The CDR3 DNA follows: TGTGCCAGCTCACCGAGGGGACTCGAAGCTTTCTTT.

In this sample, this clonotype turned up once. The CDR3: CATGGPTDTQYF. CDR3 nucleotides: TGTGCCACCGGTGGTCCCACAGATACGCAGTATTTT. V and J are TRBV24-1 and TRBJ2-3; D call uncertain. The germline CDR1 and CDR2 sequences are KGHDR and SFDVKD. CDR3 length: 12 amino acids. V was shortened by 9 bases and J by 2 bases, with 8 bases between the two germline ends.

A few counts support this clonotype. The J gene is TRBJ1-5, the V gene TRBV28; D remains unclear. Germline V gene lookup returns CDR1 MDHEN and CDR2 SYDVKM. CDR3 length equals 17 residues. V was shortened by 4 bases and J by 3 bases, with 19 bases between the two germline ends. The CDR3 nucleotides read TGTGCCAGCAGTTACCCATGGGTGGGGTCACTCAATCAGCCCCAGCATTTT. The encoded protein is CASSYPWVGSLNQPQHF.